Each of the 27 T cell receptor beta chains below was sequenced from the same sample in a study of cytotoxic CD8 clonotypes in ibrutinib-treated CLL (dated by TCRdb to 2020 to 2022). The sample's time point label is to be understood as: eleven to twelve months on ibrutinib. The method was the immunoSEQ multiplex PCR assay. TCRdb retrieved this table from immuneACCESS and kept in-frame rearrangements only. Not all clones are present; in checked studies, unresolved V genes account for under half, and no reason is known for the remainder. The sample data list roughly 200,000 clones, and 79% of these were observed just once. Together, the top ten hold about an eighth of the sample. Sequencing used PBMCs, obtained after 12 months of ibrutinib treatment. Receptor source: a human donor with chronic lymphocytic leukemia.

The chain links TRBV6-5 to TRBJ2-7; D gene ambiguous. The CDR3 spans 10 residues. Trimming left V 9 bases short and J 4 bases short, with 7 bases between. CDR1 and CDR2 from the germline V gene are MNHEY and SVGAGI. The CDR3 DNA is TGTGCCAGTGGGTCTTACGAGCAGTACTTC. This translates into CASGSYEQYF.

DNA of the CDR3: TGTGCCAGCACCCACCCCGAGGGGACCAACTATGGCTACACCTTC. This gives the protein CASTHPEGTNYGYTF. J is TRBJ1-2 and V is TRBV2, with a weak D call TRBD1 (5 bases). V was pared by 7 bases and J by 2 bases, with 17 bases between. This CDR3 has 15 amino acids. The germline gives CDR1 SNHLY, CDR2 FYNNEI.

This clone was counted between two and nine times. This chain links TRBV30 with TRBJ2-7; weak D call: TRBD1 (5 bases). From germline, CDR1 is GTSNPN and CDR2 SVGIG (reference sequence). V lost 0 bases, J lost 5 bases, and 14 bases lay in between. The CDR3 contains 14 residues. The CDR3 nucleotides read TGTGCCTGGAGTGTATGGAGCAGGGCTGACGAGCAGTACTTC. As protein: CAWSVWSRADEQYF.

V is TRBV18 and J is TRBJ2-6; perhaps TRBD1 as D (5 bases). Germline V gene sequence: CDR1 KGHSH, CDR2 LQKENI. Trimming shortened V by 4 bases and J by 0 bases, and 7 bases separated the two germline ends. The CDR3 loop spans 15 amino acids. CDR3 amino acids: CASSQDNSGANVLTF. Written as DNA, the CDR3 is TGTGCCAGCTCACAGGACAACTCTGGGGCCAACGTCCTGACTTTC.

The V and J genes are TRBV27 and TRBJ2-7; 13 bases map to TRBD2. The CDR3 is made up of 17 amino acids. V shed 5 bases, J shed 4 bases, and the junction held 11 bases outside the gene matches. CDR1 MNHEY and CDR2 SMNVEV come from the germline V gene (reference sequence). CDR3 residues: CASSLRGGLAGVYEQYF. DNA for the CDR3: TGTGCCAGCAGTCTCAGGGGAGGACTAGCGGGAGTGTACGAGCAGTACTTC.

The CDR3 coding sequence is TGTGCCAGCAGTCGGGGATACAGGGGTGAGGAGACCCAGTACTTC. Translating it yields CASSRGYRGEETQYF. The chain links TRBV14 to TRBJ2-5; 7 bases match TRBD1. Unmatched junction bases numbered 12, after V lost 6 bases and J lost 5 bases. Germline CDR1 reads SGHDN; CDR2 reads FVKESK. This CDR3 has 15 amino acids.

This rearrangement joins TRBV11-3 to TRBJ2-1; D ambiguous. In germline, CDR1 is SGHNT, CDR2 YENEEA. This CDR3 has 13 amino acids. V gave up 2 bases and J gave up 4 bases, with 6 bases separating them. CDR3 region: CASSLRSYNEQFF. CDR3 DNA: TGTGCCAGCAGCTTAAGGTCTTACAATGAGCAGTTCTTC.

The CDR3 sequence is CASSSPGTSVYEQYF. CDR3 nucleotide sequence: TGTGCCAGCAGCTCCCCCGGGACTAGCGTCTACGAGCAGTACTTC. The V and J genes are TRBV11-2 and TRBJ2-7; 10 bases are shared with TRBD2. Per the germline V gene, CDR1 is SGHAT and CDR2 is FQNNGV. V lost 4 bases to trimming and J lost 3 bases; unmatched junction nucleotides: 6. The CDR3 loop spans 15 amino acids.

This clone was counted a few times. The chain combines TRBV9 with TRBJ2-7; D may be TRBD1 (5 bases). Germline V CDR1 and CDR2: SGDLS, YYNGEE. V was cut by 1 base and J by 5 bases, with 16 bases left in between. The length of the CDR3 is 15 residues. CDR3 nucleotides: TGTGCCAGCAGCGTAATAAGGACAAGTGAGGACGAGCAGTACTTC. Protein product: CASSVIRTSEDEQYF. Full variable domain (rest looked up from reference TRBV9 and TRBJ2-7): DSGVTQTPKHLITATGQRVTLRCSPRSGDLSVYWYQQSLDQGLQFLIQYYNGEERAKGNILERFSAQQFPDLHSELNLSSLELGDSALYFCASSVIRTSEDEQYFGPGTRLTVT.

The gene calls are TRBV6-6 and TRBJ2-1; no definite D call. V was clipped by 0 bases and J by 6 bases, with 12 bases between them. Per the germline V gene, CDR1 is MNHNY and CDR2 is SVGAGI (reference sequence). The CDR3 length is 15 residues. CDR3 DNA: TGTGCCAGCAGTTACTCGACTCCCTCTAGCAATGAGCAGTTCTTC. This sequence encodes CASSYSTPSSNEQFF.

The CDR3: CASSLMNTEAFF. Written as DNA, the CDR3 is TGTGCCAGCAGTCTTATGAACACTGAAGCTTTCTTT. This sequence joins TRBV28 and TRBJ1-1; no firm D call. V lost 5 bases to trimming and J lost 0 bases, with 4 bases between them. CDR1 and CDR2 from the germline V gene are MDHEN and SYDVKM. The CDR3 totals 12 residues.

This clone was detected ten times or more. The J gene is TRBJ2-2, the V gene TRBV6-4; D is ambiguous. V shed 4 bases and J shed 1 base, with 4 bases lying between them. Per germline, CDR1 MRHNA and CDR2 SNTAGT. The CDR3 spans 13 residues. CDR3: CASSAGNTGELFF. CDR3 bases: TGTGCCAGCAGTGCGGGGAACACCGGGGAGCTGTTTTTT.

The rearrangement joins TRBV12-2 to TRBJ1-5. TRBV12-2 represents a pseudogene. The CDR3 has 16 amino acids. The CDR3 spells CASRHQEDISNQPQHF. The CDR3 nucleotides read TGTGCAAGTCGCCACCAGGAGGACATCAGCAATCAGCCCCAGCATTTT.

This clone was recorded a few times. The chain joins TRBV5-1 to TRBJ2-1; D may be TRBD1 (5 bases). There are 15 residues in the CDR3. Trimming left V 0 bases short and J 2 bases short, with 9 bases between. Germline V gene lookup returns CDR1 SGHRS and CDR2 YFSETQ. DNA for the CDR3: TGCGCCAGCAGCTTGGAGGGGATCCCCTACAATGAGCAGTTCTTC. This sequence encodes CASSLEGIPYNEQFF.

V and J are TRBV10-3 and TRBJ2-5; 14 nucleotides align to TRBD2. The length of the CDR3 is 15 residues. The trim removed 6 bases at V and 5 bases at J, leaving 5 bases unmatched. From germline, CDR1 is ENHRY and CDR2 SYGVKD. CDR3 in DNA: TGTGCCATCAGCCGGACTAGCGGGGGGCGTGAGACCCAGTACTTC. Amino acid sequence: CAISRTSGGRETQYF.

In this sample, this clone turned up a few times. CDR3 bases: TGTGCCAGCAGTGGGACTAGCGGCTCCTACAATGAGCAGTTCTTC. Translated, it gives CASSGTSGSYNEQFF. The chain uses TRBV6-4 and TRBJ2-1; 10 bases line up with TRBD2. The CDR3 is made up of 15 amino acids. In germline, CDR1 is MRHNA, CDR2 SNTAGT. Trimming took 4 bases from V and 0 from J; bases not matched to a gene: 0.

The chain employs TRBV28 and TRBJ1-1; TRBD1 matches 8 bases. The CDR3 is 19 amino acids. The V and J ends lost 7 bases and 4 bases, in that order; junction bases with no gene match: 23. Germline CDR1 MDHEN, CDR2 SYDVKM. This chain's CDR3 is CASTLSSYRGTERSTEAFF. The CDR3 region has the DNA TGTGCCAGCACCCTAAGCTCCTACAGGGGGACGGAACGGAGCACTGAAGCTTTCTTT. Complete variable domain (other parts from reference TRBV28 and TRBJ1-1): DVKVTQSSRYLVKRTGEKVFLECVQDMDHENMFWYRQDPGLGLRLIYFSYDVKMKEKGDIPEGYSVSREKKERFSLILESASTNQTSMYLCASTLSSYRGTERSTEAFFGQGTRLTVV.

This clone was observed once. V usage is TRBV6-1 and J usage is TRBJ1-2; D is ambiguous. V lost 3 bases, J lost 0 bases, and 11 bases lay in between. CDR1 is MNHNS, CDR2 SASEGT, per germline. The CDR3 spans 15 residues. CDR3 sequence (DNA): TGTGCCAGCAGTGAGGTTTGGGATCCTAACTATGGCTACACCTTC. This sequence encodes CASSEVWDPNYGYTF.

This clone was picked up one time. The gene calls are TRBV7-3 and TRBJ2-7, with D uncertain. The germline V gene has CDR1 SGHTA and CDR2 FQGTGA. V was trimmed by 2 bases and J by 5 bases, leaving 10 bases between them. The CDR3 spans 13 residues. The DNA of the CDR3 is TGTGCCAGCAGCTTAGAACATAGGAACGAGCAGTACTTC. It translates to CASSLEHRNEQYF.

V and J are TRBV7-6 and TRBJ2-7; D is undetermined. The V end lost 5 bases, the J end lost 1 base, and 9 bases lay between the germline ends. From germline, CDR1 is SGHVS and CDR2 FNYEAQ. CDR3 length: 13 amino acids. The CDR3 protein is CASSEGSSYEQYF. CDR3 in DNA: TGTGCCAGCAGCGAAGGGTCTTCCTACGAGCAGTACTTC.

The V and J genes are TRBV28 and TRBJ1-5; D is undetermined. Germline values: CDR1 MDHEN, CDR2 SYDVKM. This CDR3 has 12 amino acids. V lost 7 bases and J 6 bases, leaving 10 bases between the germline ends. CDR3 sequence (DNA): TGTGCCAGCACGTCTAGTAGTCAGCCCCAGCATTTT. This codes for CASTSSSQPQHF.

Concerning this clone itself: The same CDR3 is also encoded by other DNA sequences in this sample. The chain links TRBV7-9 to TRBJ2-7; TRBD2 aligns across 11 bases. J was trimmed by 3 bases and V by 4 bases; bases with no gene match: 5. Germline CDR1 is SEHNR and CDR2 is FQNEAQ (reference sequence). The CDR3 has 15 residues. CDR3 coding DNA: TGTGCCAGCAGCTCCGGGACTAGCGGAAACTACGAGCAGTACTTC. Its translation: CASSSGTSGNYEQYF.

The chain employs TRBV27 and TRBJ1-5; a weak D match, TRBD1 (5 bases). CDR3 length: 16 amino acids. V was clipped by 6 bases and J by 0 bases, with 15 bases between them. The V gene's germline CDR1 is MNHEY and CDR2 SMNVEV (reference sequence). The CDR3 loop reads CASSPGLTYSNQPQHF. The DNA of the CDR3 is TGTGCCAGCAGCCCGGGACTTACTTATAGCAATCAGCCCCAGCATTTT.

The CDR3 sequence is CASSMGLAGVNEQFF. The CDR3 DNA reads TGCGCCAGCAGCATGGGACTAGCGGGGGTCAATGAGCAGTTCTTC. The genes are TRBV5-1 and TRBJ2-1; TRBD2 matches at 14 bases. This CDR3 spans 15 amino acids. The J segment lost 6 bases and the V segment lost 4 bases, leaving 3 bases of the junction unmatched. Germline CDR1 is SGHRS and CDR2 is YFSETQ.

In DNA form, the CDR3 reads TGTGCCAGCAGCCCGGGGTGGGAGACCCAGTACTTC. Amino acids: CASSPGWETQYF. V is TRBV5-4 and J is TRBJ2-5; perhaps TRBD2 as D (5 bases). The V end was cut by 4 bases, the J end by 5 bases, with 9 bases between. The CDR3 loop spans 12 amino acids. Germline CDR1 is SGHNT and CDR2 is YYREEE (reference sequence). The full variable domain, with the rest looked up from reference TRBV5-4 and TRBJ2-5, is ETGVTQSPTHLIKTRGQQVTLRCSSQSGHNTVSWYQQALGQGPQFIFQYYREEENGRGNFPPRFSGLQFPNYSSELNVNALELDDSALYLCASSPGWETQYFGPGTRLLVL.

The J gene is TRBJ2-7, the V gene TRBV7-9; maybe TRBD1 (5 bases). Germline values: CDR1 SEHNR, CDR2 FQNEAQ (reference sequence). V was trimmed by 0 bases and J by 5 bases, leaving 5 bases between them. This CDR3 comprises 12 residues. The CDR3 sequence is CASSLAGDEQYF. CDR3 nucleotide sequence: TGTGCCAGCAGCTTAGCAGGGGACGAGCAGTACTTC.

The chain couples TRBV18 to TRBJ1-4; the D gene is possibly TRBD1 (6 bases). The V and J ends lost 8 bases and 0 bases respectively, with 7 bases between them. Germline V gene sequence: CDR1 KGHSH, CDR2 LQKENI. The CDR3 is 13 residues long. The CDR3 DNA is TGTGCCAGCCACAGGGCAACTAATGAAAAACTGTTTTTT. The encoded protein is CASHRATNEKLFF. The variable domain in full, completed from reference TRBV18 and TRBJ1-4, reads NAGVMQNPRHLVRRRGQEARLRCSPMKGHSHVYWYRQLPEEGLKFMVYLQKENIIDESGMPKERFSAEFPKEGPSILRIQQVVRGDSAAYFCASHRATNEKLFFGSGTQLSVL.